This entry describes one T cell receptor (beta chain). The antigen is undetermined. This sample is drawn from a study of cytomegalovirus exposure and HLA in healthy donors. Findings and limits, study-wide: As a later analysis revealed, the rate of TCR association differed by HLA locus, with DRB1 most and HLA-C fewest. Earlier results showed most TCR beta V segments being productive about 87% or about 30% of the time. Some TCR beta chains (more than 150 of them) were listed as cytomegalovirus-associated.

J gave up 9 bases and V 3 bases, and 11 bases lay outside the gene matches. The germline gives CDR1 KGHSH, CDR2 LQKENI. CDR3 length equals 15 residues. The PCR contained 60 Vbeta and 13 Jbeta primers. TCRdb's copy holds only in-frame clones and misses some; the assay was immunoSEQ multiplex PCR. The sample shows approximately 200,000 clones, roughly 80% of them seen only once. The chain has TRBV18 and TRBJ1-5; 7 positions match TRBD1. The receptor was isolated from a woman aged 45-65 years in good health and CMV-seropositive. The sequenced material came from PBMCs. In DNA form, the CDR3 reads TGTGCCAGCTCACCCGGGCAGGGGGAGAAGAGGCCCCAGCATTTT. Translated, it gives CASSPGQGEKRPQHF.